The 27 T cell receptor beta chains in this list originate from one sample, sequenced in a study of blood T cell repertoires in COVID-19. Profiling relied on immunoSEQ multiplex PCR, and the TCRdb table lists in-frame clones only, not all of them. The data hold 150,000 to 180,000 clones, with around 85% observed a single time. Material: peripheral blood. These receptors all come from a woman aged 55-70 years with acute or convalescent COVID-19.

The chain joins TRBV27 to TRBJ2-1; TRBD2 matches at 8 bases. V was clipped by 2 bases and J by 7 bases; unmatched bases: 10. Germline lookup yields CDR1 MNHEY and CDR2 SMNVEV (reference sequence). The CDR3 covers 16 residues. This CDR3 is CASSLMRGGGLNEQFF. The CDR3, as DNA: TGTGCCAGCAGTTTAATGCGTGGCGGGGGGCTGAATGAGCAGTTCTTC.

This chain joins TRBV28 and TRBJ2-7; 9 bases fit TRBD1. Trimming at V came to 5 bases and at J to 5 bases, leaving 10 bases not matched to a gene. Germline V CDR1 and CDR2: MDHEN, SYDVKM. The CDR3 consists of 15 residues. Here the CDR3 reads CASSTSSTGGHEQYV. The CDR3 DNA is TGTGCCAGCAGTACATCATCGACAGGGGGTCACGAGCAGTACGTC.

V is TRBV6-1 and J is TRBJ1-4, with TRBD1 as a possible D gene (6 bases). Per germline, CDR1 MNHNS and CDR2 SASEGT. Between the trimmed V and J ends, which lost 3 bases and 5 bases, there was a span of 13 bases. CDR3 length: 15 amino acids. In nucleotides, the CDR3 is TGTGCCAGCAGTGATCAGGGGATGAGAAATGAAAAACTGTTTTTT. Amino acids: CASSDQGMRNEKLFF.

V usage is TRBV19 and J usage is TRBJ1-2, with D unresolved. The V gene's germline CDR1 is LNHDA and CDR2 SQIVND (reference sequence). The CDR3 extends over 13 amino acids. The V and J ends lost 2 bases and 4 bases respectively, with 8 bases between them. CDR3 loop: CASSIKETYGYTF. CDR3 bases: TGTGCCAGTAGTATAAAGGAGACCTATGGCTACACCTTC. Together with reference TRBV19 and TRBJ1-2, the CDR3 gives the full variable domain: DGGITQSPKYLFRKEGQNVTLSCEQNLNHDAMYWYRQDPGQGLRLIYYSQIVNDFQKGDIAEGYSVSREKKESFPLTVTSAQKNPTAFYLCASSIKETYGYTFGSGTRLTVV.

The CDR3 region is CASSSGQGGQPQHF. The CDR3 DNA reads TGTGCCAGCAGTTCAGGACAGGGAGGCCAGCCCCAGCATTTT. The chain recombines TRBV28 with TRBJ1-5; 8 bases map to TRBD1. With V trimmed by 4 bases and J by 7 bases, 6 bases remained unmatched. The CDR3 runs 14 residues. The germline CDR1 and CDR2 sequences are MDHEN and SYDVKM.

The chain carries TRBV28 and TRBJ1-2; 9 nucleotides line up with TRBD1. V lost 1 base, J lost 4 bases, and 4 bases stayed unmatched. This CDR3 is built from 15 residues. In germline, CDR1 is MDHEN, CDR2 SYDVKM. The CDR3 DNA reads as TGTGCCAGCAGTTTATCGGACAGGGGTGGCTATGGCTACACCTTC. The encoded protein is CASSLSDRGGYGYTF.

In nucleotides, the CDR3 is TGTGCCAGCAGCCAGTGGGGGCTGGCGAACACCATATATTTT. This translates into CASSQWGLANTIYF. The chain is built from TRBV3-1 (or the pseudogene TRBV3-2) and TRBJ1-3; perhaps TRBD1 as D (6 bases). The germline V gene encodes CDR1 LGHDT and CDR2 YNNKEL (reference sequence). Trimming took off 3 bases at V and 7 bases at J, with 13 bases between the two ends. The CDR3 has 14 amino acids.

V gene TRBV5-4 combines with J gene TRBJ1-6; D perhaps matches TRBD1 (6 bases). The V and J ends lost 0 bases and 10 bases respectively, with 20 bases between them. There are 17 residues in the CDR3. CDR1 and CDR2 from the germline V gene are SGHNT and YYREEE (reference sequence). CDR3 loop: CASSLANVGGAYSPLHF. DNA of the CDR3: TGTGCCAGCAGCTTGGCTAATGTGGGGGGGGCTTACTCACCCCTCCACTTT.

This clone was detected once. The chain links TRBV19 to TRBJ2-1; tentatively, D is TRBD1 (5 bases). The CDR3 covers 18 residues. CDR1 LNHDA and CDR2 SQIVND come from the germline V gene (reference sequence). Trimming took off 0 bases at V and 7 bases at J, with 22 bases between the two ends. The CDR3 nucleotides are TGTGCCAGTAGTATAGATAATAGAGTCCAAGTGGGGCGAAATGAGCAGTTCTTC. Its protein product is CASSIDNRVQVGRNEQFF.

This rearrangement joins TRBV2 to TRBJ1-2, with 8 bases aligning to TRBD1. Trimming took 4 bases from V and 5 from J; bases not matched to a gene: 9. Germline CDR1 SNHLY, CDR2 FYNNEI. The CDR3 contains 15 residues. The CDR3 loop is CASSATGQGYYGYTF. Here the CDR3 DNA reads TGTGCCAGCAGTGCCACCGGACAGGGCTATTATGGCTACACCTTC.

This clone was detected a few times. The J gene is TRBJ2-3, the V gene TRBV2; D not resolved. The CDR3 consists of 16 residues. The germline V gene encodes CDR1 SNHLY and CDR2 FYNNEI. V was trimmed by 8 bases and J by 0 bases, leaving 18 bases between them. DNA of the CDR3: TGTGCCAGCTCAAAAGACGGGTCCAAGAGCACAGATACGCAGTATTTT. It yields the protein CASSKDGSKSTDTQYF.

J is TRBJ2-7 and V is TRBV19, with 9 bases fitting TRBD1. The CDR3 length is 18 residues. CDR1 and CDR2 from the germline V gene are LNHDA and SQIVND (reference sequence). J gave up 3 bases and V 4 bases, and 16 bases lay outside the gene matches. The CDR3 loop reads CASSTGQGRFWQRYEQYF. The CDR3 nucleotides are TGTGCCAGTAGTACGGGACAGGGTCGTTTCTGGCAGCGCTACGAGCAGTACTTC.

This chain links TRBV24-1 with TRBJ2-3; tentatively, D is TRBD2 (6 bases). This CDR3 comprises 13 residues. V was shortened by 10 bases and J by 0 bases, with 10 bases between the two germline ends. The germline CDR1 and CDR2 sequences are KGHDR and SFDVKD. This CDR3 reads CATEGTSTDTQYF. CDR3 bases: TGTGCCACTGAGGGGACTAGCACAGATACGCAGTATTTT.

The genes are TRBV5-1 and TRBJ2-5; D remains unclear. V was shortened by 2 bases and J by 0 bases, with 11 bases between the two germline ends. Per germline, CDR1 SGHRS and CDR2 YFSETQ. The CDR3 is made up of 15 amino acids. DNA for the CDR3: TGCGCCAGCAGCTTCCAGGCGCCCTACCAAGAGACCCAGTACTTC. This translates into CASSFQAPYQETQYF.

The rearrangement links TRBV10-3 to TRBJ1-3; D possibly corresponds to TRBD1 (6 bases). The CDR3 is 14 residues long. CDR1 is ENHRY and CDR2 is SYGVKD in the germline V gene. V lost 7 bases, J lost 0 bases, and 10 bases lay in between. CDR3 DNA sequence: TGTGCCATCAAGACAGGATTCTCTGGAAACACCATATATTTT. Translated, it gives CAIKTGFSGNTIYF.

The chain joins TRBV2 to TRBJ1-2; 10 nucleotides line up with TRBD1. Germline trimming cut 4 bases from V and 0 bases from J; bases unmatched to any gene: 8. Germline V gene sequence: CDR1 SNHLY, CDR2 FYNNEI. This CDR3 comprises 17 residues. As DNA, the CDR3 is TGTGCCAGCAGTGGAGGGACAGGGGCGGGGGCTAACTATGGCTACACCTTC. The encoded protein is CASSGGTGAGANYGYTF. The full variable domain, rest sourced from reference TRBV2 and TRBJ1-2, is EPEVTQTPSHQVTQMGQEVILRCVPISNHLYFYWYRQILGQKVEFLVSFYNNEISEKSEIFDDQFSVERPDGSNFTLKIRSTKLEDSAMYFCASSGGTGAGANYGYTFGSGTRLTVV.

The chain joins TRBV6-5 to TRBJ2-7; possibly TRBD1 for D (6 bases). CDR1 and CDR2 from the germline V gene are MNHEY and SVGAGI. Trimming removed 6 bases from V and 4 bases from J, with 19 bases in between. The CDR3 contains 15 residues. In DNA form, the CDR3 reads TGTGCCAGCAGGGGCAGGGGATGGGGCTTTTACGAGCAGTACGTC. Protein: CASRGRGWGFYEQYV.

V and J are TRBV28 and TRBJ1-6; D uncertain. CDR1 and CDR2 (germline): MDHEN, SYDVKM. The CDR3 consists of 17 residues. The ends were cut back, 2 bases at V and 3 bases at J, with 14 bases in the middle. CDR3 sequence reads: CASSLPTTRNYNSPLHF. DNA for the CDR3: TGTGCCAGCAGTTTACCCACAACAAGAAACTATAATTCACCCCTCCACTTT.

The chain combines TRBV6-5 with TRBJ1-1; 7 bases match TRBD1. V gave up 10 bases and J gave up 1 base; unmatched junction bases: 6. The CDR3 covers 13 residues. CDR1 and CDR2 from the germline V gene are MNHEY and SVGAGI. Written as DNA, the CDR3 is TGTGCCACCCACTGGGACAGGAACACTGAAGCTTTCTTT. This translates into CATHWDRNTEAFF.

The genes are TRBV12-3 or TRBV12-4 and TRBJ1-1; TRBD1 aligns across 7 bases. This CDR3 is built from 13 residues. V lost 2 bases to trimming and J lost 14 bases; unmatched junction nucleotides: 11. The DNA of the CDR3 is TGTGCCAGCAGTTTAAGTACTACAGGGGTAATCTTCTTT. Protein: CASSLSTTGVIFF.

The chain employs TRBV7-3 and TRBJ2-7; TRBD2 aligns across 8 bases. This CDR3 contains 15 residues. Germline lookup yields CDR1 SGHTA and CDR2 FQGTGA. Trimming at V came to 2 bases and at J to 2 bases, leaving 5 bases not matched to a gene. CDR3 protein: CASSLGGSGAYEQYF. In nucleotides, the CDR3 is TGTGCCAGCAGCTTAGGCGGTAGCGGGGCCTACGAGCAGTACTTC.

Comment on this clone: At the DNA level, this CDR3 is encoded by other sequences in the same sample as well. The CDR3 reads CASSPGGDQPQHF. The CDR3, as DNA: TGTGCCAGCTCACCAGGAGGGGATCAGCCCCAGCATTTT. The chain combines TRBV18 with TRBJ1-5, with a weak D call TRBD1 (5 bases). The CDR3 loop spans 13 amino acids. CDR1 and CDR2 from the germline V gene are KGHSH and LQKENI. Between the trimmed V and J ends, which lost 2 bases and 5 bases, there was a span of 7 bases. Together with reference TRBV18 and TRBJ1-5, the CDR3 gives the full variable domain: NAGVMQNPRHLVRRRGQEARLRCSPMKGHSHVYWYRQLPEEGLKFMVYLQKENIIDESGMPKERFSAEFPKEGPSILRIQQVVRGDSAAYFCASSPGGDQPQHFGDGTRLSIL.

The CDR3 bases are TGCAGCGCCTCCCAAACAGGGATTAACTATGGCTACACCTTC. Its translation is CSASQTGINYGYTF. The V call is TRBV29-1, the J call TRBJ1-2; a possible D gene is TRBD1 (6 bases). The CDR3 is 14 residues long. Trimming removed 7 bases from V and 1 base from J, with 16 bases in between. The germline V gene has CDR1 SQVTM and CDR2 ANQGSEA.

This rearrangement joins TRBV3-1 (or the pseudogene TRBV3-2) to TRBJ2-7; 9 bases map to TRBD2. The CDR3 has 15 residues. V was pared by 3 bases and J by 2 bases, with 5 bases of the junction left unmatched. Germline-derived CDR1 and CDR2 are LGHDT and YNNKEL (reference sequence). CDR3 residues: CASSHGGGEPYEQYF. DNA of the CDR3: TGTGCCAGCAGCCACGGCGGGGGGGAACCCTACGAGCAGTACTTC.

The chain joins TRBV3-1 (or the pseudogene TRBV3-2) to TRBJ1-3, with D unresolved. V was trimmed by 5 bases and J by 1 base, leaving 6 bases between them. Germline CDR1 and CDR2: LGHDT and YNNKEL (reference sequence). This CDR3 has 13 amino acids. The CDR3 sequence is CASSSRSGNTIYF. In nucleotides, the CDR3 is TGTGCCAGCAGCTCCAGATCTGGAAACACCATATATTTT.

CDR3 in DNA: TGTGCCAGTAGTGGACTGACAGGAGGAAGGAGGTATGGCTACACCTTC. It specifies CASSGLTGGRRYGYTF. The chain employs TRBV19 and TRBJ1-2, with D perhaps TRBD1 (6 bases). Per germline, CDR1 LNHDA and CDR2 SQIVND (reference sequence). The CDR3 runs to 16 residues. Trimming took off 5 bases at V and 5 bases at J, with 21 bases between the two ends.

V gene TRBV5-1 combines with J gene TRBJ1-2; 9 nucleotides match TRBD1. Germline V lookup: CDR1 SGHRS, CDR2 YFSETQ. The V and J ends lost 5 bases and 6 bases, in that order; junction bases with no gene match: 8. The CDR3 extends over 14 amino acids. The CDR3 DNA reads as TGCGCCAGCAGTTTGCCCGGACAGGGGCATGGCTACACCTTC. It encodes CASSLPGQGHGYTF.